Only a few counts were recorded for the clone carrying this T cell receptor beta chain. Clones were read by immunoSEQ multiplex PCR, and TCRdb kept only the in-frame ones, dropping some. The repertoire holds around 40,000 clones, with 90% as singletons. This sample is drawn from a study of T cell changes during pregnancy in multiple sclerosis. The sequence came from a female donor in good health, enrolled as a control in a pregnancy study. The material sequenced was CD4+ T cells from peripheral blood mononuclear cells, taken in the first trimester of pregnancy.

The CDR3 DNA sequence: TGTGCCAGCAGACCTACTTCCTTTGATGAGCAGTTCTTC. It yields the protein CASRPTSFDEQFF. The V and J genes are TRBV7-2 and TRBJ2-1; no clear D. There are 13 residues in the CDR3. Trimming cost V 6 bases and J 8 bases, with 14 bases left between them. In germline, CDR1 is SGHTA, CDR2 FQGNSA.